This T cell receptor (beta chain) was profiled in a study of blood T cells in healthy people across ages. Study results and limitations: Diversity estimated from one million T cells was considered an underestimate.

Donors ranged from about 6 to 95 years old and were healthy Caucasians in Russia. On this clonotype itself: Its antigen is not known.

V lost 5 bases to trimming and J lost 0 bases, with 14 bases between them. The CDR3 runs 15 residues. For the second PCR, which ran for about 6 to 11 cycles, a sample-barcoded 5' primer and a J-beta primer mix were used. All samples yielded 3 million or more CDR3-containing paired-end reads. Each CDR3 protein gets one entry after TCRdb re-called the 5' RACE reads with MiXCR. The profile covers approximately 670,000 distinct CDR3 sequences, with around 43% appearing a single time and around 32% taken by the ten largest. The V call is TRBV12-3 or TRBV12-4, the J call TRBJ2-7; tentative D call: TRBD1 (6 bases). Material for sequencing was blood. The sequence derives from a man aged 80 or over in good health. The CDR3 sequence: CASSLFRDTSYEQYF. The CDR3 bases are TGTGCCAGCAGTCTATTCCGGGACACCTCCTACGAGCAGTACTTC.